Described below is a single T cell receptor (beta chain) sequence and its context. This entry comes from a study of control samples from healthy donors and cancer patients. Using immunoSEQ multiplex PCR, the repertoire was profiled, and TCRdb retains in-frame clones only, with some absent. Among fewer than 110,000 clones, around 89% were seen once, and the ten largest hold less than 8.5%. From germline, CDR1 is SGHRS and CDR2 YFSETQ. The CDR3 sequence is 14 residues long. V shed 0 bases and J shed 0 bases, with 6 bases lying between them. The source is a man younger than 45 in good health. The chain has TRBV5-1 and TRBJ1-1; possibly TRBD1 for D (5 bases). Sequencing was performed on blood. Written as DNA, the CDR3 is TGCGCCAGCAGCTTGGGGGACCTGAACACTGAAGCTTTCTTT. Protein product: CASSLGDLNTEAFF.